This paragraph reports one T cell receptor beta chain. These data originate in a study of T cells in Graves' hyperthyroidism and ophthalmopathy. The study defined stable Graves' hyperthyroidism as no ophthalmopathy progression within 18 months. Exclusion followed for patients with uncontrolled infection, other autoimmune disease, pregnancy or lactation. Thyroid ultrasound, orbital computed tomography, clinical symptoms, and serum thyroxine and TRAb underpinned diagnoses. Researchers took RNA transcripts and amplified the TCR beta CDR3 regions from them. The HTBI set primed first-round TCR CDR3 RT-PCR. TCRdb used MiXCR to reprocess the multiplex PCR reads, holding one entry per CDR3 protein. The sample includes more than 300,000 distinct CDR3 sequences, about 13% of them seen just once. CDR1 is SNHLY and CDR2 is FYNNEI in the germline V gene. The V and J ends lost 7 bases and 2 bases, in that order; junction bases with no gene match: 14. CDR3 length: 17 residues.

The source material was blood. The chain links TRBV2 to TRBJ1-1; 9 bases line up with TRBD1. The clonotype originates from a woman aged 18-29 years with Graves' hyperthyroidism. The CDR3 here is CASTTGGAGTYNTEAFF. The CDR3 DNA reads TGTGCCAGCACTACAGGGGGCGCAGGGACCTATAACACTGAAGCTTTCTTT.